The 5 T cell receptor beta chains given below trace back to one sample, sequenced in a study of Graves' ophthalmopathy and Graves' hyperthyroidism. RNA served as the template for amplifying TCR beta CDR3 regions. An opening RT-PCR round employed HTBI primers and preceded a second-round multiplex PCR. In TCRdb, the multiplex PCR reads were re-called with MiXCR into one record per CDR3 protein. The sample contains about 500,000 distinct CDR3 sequences, 13% to 15% of which appear only once. Sequences were obtained from blood. The origin of the receptors is a woman aged 25 to 45 with Graves' ophthalmopathy.

This clonotype was observed a handful of times. The chain employs TRBV11-2 and TRBJ1-1; no reliable D call. Germline V lookup: CDR1 SGHAT, CDR2 FQNNGV. CDR3 size: 11 residues. Trimming took off 4 bases at V and 8 bases at J, with 8 bases between the two ends. CDR3 amino acids: CASSSDLEAFF. In DNA, the CDR3 is TGTGCCAGCAGCTCCGACCTAGAAGCTTTCTTT.

This clonotype was detected ten times or more. The chain carries TRBV6-5 and TRBJ1-1, with TRBD1 matching 9 bases. J lost 1 base, V lost 5 bases, and 11 bases had no gene match. There are 17 residues in the CDR3. Germline CDR1 reads MNHEY; CDR2 reads SVGAGI. CDR3 amino acids: CASSLPGQGARNTEAFF. CDR3 DNA sequence: TGTGCCAGCAGTCTACCGGGACAGGGCGCTAGGAACACTGAAGCTTTCTTT.

This clonotype was counted ten times or more. The DNA for the CDR3 is TGCAGTGCGGAGGACACCGGGGAGCTGTTTTTT. Protein: CSAEDTGELFF. This chain uses TRBV20-1 with TRBJ2-2, with a tentative D call TRBD2 (5 bases). Between the trimmed V and J ends, which lost 6 bases and 3 bases, there was a span of 5 bases. This CDR3 contains 11 residues. The germline gives CDR1 DFQATT, CDR2 SNEGSKA (reference sequence).

This clonotype was seen ten or more times. V usage is TRBV11-1 and J usage is TRBJ2-7, with TRBD1 matching 9 bases. V shed 2 bases and J 6 bases; nucleotides not matched to a gene: 5. The CDR3 sequence is 14 residues long. The germline CDR1 and CDR2 sequences are SGHAT and FQDESV (reference sequence). The CDR3 DNA reads TGTGCCAGCAGCTTATTACGGGGACAGGGCGAGCAGTACTTC. This sequence encodes CASSLLRGQGEQYF.

This clonotype was picked up a small number of times. This chain joins TRBV12-3 or TRBV12-4 and TRBJ2-7, with D possibly TRBD2 on 5 matching bases. V was cut by 1 base and J by 4 bases, with 14 bases left in between. The CDR3 extends over 15 amino acids. In DNA form, the CDR3 reads TGTGCCAGCAGTTTAGGTGGGAGTAAGACATACGAGCAGTACTTC. This translates into CASSLGGSKTYEQYF.